These T cell receptor beta chains were read from a single sample in a study of regulatory T cells in long-lasting Graves disease. Each CDR3 protein is one row after TCRdb ran MiXCR on the multiplex PCR reads. Of 450,000 to 600,000 distinct CDR3 sequences listed, approximately 12% are singletons. The sample also formed part of further work on T cells in Graves' hyperthyroidism and ophthalmopathy.

Here the sequenced sample was peripheral blood mononuclear cells (PBMCs), taken at new diagnosis, from a patient treated with antithyroid drugs. These receptors all come from a man aged 30 to 45 with Graves disease. CDR3s include the opening cysteine and the closing phenylalanine or tryptophan. Each record gives: J gene, V gene, D gene, clone size, CDR3 DNA, CDR3 protein. A D gene is named only where the DNA matches it firmly. Clone size is not always given. Where it is, it says once, few, many or a class for expanded clones.

J gene: TRBJ2-5; V gene: TRBV5-1; D gene: TRBD1; clone size: many; CDR3 DNA: TGCGCCAGCAGCTTGGAAGGGACAGTTCGAGAGACCCAGTACTTC; CDR3 protein: CASSLEGTVRETQYF
J gene: TRBJ2-1; V gene: TRBV2; D gene: NA; clone size: many; CDR3 DNA: TGTGCCAGCAGTGATACGGATGAGCAGTTCTTC; CDR3 protein: CASSDTDEQFF
J gene: TRBJ2-3; V gene: TRBV11-2; D gene: TRBD2; clone size: many; CDR3 DNA: TGTGCCAGCAGCTTAGGACTAGCGGGAGGGCAAGGTACGCAGTATTTT; CDR3 protein: CASSLGLAGGQGTQYF
J gene: TRBJ2-6; V gene: TRBV12-3/TRBV12-4; D gene: NA; clone size: many; CDR3 DNA: TGTGCCAGCAGTTTAGCTGGAGCTGGGGCCAACGTCCTGACTTTC; CDR3 protein: CASSLAGAGANVLTF
J gene: TRBJ2-5; V gene: TRBV10-2; D gene: NA; clone size: many; CDR3 DNA: TGCGCCAGCAGTGAAGGAGTTAAAGAGACCCAGTACTTC; CDR3 protein: CASSEGVKETQYF
J gene: TRBJ2-1; V gene: TRBV28; D gene: TRBD1; clone size: few; CDR3 DNA: TGTGCCAGCAGCGCCCGGGACAGGGAGTACGATGAGCAGTTCTTC; CDR3 protein: CASSARDREYDEQFF
J gene: TRBJ2-7; V gene: TRBV5-1; D gene: TRBD2; clone size: many; CDR3 DNA: TGCGCCAGCAGCCCCCTAGCGGGAGCTGACGAGCAGTACTTC; CDR3 protein: CASSPLAGADEQYF
J gene: TRBJ1-5; V gene: TRBV12-3/TRBV12-4; D gene: NA; clone size: many; CDR3 DNA: TGTGCCAGCAGGCCCGCTTATAGCAATCAGCCCCAGCATTTT; CDR3 protein: CASRPAYSNQPQHF
J gene: TRBJ2-2; V gene: TRBV5-1; D gene: NA; clone size: many; CDR3 DNA: TGCGCCAGCAGCTTGTACGTGAACACCGGGGAGCTGTTTTTT; CDR3 protein: CASSLYVNTGELFF
J gene: TRBJ2-2; V gene: TRBV20-1; D gene: TRBD2; clone size: NA; CDR3 DNA: TGCAGTGTTCTTTTGACTAGCGGAGTGAACACCGGGGAGCTGTTTTTT; CDR3 protein: CSVLLTSGVNTGELFF
J gene: TRBJ1-5; V gene: TRBV3-1; D gene: NA; clone size: few; CDR3 DNA: TGTGCCAGCAGCCAAGACGGCGTGGGTCGCAGGGGATCTCAGCCCCAGCATTTT; CDR3 protein: CASSQDGVGRRGSQPQHF
J gene: TRBJ2-7; V gene: TRBV6-1; D gene: NA; clone size: many; CDR3 DNA: TGTGCCAGCGGCGGGGACTCCTACGAGCAGTACTTC; CDR3 protein: CASGGDSYEQYF
J gene: TRBJ2-7; V gene: TRBV7-9; D gene: TRBD2; clone size: many; CDR3 DNA: TGTGCCAGCAGCTTAGGACTAGCGATCTACGAGCAGTACTTC; CDR3 protein: CASSLGLAIYEQYF
J gene: TRBJ1-1; V gene: TRBV6-1; D gene: TRBD1; clone size: many; CDR3 DNA: TGTGCCGGCAGTCCCCGGGACAGTAGCACTGAAGCTTTCTTT; CDR3 protein: CAGSPRDSSTEAFF
J gene: TRBJ2-2; V gene: TRBV6-1; D gene: NA; clone size: many; CDR3 DNA: TGTGCCAGCGGGGGGACAGAAGGCACCGGGGAGCTGTTTTTT; CDR3 protein: CASGGTEGTGELFF
J gene: TRBJ2-1; V gene: TRBV20-1; D gene: TRBD2; clone size: NA; CDR3 DNA: TGCAGTGCTAGCCTAACTTGGACTAGCGGGAGGGATGAGCAGTTCTTC; CDR3 protein: CSASLTWTSGRDEQFF
J gene: TRBJ2-3; V gene: TRBV11-2; D gene: NA; clone size: many; CDR3 DNA: TGTGCCAGCAGCTCCCCCCAGAAGACTACGCAGTATTTT; CDR3 protein: CASSSPQKTTQYF
J gene: TRBJ1-4; V gene: TRBV6-5; D gene: NA; clone size: few; CDR3 DNA: TGTGCCAGCAGTTTCAGGGCGGGGGATGAAAAACTGTTTTTT; CDR3 protein: CASSFRAGDEKLFF
J gene: TRBJ1-1; V gene: TRBV27; D gene: TRBD1; clone size: many; CDR3 DNA: TGTGCCAGCAGTTCAAGACAGGGCGGCATGAACACTGAAGCTTTCTTT; CDR3 protein: CASSSRQGGMNTEAFF
J gene: TRBJ2-3; V gene: TRBV20-1; D gene: NA; clone size: few; CDR3 DNA: TGCAGTGCTCTCCTCCCCGGTCCTCATTTGCGAAGTGATACGCAGTATTTT; CDR3 protein: CSALLPGPHLRSDTQYF
J gene: TRBJ1-4; V gene: TRBV5-1; D gene: NA; clone size: few; CDR3 DNA: TGCGCCAGCAGACGGGGGCGGAGTGCAACTAATGAAAAACTGTTTTTT; CDR3 protein: CASRRGRSATNEKLFF
J gene: TRBJ2-1; V gene: TRBV7-8; D gene: NA; clone size: many; CDR3 DNA: TGTGCCAGCAGCTTGGACAACAATGAGCAGTTCTTC; CDR3 protein: CASSLDNNEQFF
J gene: TRBJ2-6; V gene: TRBV7-9; D gene: NA; clone size: few; CDR3 DNA: TGTGCCAGCAGCTTGATCGGCAGGGGAGGCTCTGGGGCCAACGTCCTGACTTTC; CDR3 protein: CASSLIGRGGSGANVLTF
J gene: TRBJ2-4; V gene: TRBV7-2; D gene: NA; clone size: many; CDR3 DNA: TGTGCCAGCAGCTTATTGTCAGGGTTGTACTTC; CDR3 protein: CASSLLSGLYF
J gene: TRBJ2-2; V gene: TRBV6-1; D gene: TRBD2; clone size: many; CDR3 DNA: TGTGCCAGCGCTTTTAGCGGGAGAGGATACACCGGGGAGCTGTTTTTT; CDR3 protein: CASAFSGRGYTGELFF